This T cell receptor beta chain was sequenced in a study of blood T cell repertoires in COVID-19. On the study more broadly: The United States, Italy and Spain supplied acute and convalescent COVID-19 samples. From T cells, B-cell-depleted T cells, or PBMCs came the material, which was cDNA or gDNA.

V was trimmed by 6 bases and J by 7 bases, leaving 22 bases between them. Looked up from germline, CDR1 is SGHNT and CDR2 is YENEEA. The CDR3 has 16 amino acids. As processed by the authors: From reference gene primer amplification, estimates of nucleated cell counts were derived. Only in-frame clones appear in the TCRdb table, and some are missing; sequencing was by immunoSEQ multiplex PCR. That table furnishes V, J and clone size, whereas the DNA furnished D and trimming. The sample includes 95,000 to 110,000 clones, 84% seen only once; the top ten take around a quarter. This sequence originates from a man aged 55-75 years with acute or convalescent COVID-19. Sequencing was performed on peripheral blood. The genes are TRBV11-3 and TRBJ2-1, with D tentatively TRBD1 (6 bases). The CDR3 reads CASSPEQGTSGNEQFF. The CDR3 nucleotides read TGTGCCAGCAGTCCGGAACAGGGCACCTCGGGGAATGAGCAGTTCTTC.